This TCR beta chain was found in a study of OX40 agonist ivuxolimab in advanced cancers. Study-level background: Patients in dose escalation had liver, melanoma, kidney or head and neck cancers.

The table lists this clone with a count of one. The assay was immunoSEQ multiplex PCR, and TCRdb's table has in-frame clones only and misses some. The sample lists approximately 65,000 clones, around 90% occurring once. Samples were taken at baseline and on day 1 of cycles 4 and 7. This specimen was CD4+ or CD8+ T cells sorted from blood, taken in a trial of the OX40 agonist ivuxolimab. The receptor comes from an adult with an advanced solid tumor such as melanoma, head and neck, liver or kidney cancer.

CDR3 amino acids: CAWSDQGIGYTIYF. The CDR3 nucleotides are TGTGCCTGGAGTGACCAGGGAATTGGGTACACCATATATTTT. This rearrangement joins TRBV30 to TRBJ1-3, with D perhaps TRBD1 (5 bases). Per the germline V gene, CDR1 is GTSNPN and CDR2 is SVGIG (reference sequence). The CDR3 loop spans 14 amino acids. Deletions cut 1 base from V and 8 bases from J, with 15 bases between.